This T cell receptor (beta chain) was sequenced for a study of cytomegalovirus exposure and HLA in healthy donors. Study-wide context: Per a later analysis, the approximately 620 first-cohort and 120 validation repertoires shared one platform.

On this clone: Its cognate antigen is unknown.

The CDR3 is 14 residues long. The ends were cut back, 0 bases at V and 7 bases at J, with 12 bases in the middle. Germline V CDR1 and CDR2: SGHTA, FQGTGA. Some clones are missing from TCRdb's copy, which holds only in-frame ones; the method was immunoSEQ multiplex PCR. The table lists some 200,000 clones, approximately 86% of them singletons, with roughly 6.6% in the top ten. While the first cohort had 600 to 850 subjects, the donors belonged to the separate validation cohort of 100 to 150 subjects. General study findings and limits: According to a subsequent analysis, TCR clusters from the first cohort were inclined to appear together in the 120 validation repertoires. CMV antigen specificity was confirmed in vitro for three CMV-associated chains.

The sequenced sample consisted of PBMCs. This chain uses TRBV7-3 with TRBJ1-2; a possible D gene is TRBD1 (5 bases). This clonotype was obtained from a man under 40 in good health and CMV-seropositive. For the CDR3, the DNA is TGTGCCAGCAGCTTAACGGCGGAGGGGCTTGGCTACACCTTC. It translates to CASSLTAEGLGYTF.